This T cell receptor (beta chain) was recorded in a study of Ad26.COV2.S vaccination and SARS-CoV-2 variants (dated by TCRdb to the early 2020s). About the investigation overall: Vaccine-arm donors were drawn from COV1001, a multicentre, randomized, double-blind, placebo-controlled phase I-IIa trial of Ad26.COV2.S in healthy adults. Trial participants were randomized into five groups of five, in which low-dose or high-dose Ad26.COV2.S was given once or twice, or placebo was given on both occasions. Investigators remained blinded to trial group allocation during experiments and outcome assessment. A total of about 30 samples were included in the TCR-sequenced set, comprising approximately 20 Ad26.COV2.S vaccine recipients, 5 placebo recipients and 8 SARS-CoV-2 convalescent individuals. TCRbeta repertoire sequencing was used to assess the specificity and breadth of SARS-CoV-2-reactive T cell receptors after Ad26.COV2.S vaccination. Dosing of Ad26.COV2.S was intramuscular, at either 5x10^10 or 1x10^11 viral particles, delivered as one shot or as two shots spaced 56 days apart.

A word on this clone: What antigen it recognizes has not been identified. Per-nucleotide qualities are absent, and no much larger clonotype sits a single base away.

General findings and caveats noted by the study authors: Compared with placebo recipients, Ad26.COV2.S recipients showed higher spike-specific TCR breadth (P = 0.0014). The study lacked the statistical power to compare responses across vaccine doses or regimens. The authors noted that the TCR breadth and depth analyses may have underestimated total T cell responses. Comparable non-spike TCR breadth was observed between vaccine and placebo recipients, consistent with only spike being contained in the vaccine. After vaccination, spike-specific CD8+ and CD4+ T cell responses were reported to show substantial breadth.

TCRbeta CDR3 regions were sequenced with the immunoSEQ Assay. After extraction, genomic DNA underwent amplification by bias-controlled multiplex PCR, followed by high-throughput sequencing. On the study's bioinformatics: Collapsing and filtering of sequences were performed to quantify the absolute abundance of each unique TCRbeta CDR3 region. T cell fraction was estimated by normalizing TCRbeta template counts to usable DNA, with usable DNA measured through amplification of reference genes found in all nucleated cells. Repertoire TCRs were annotated as SARS-CoV-2-specific by exact matching of V gene, CDR3 amino acid sequence and J gene to a known reactive TCR set. The reference SARS-CoV-2 TCR set came from MIRA and was filtered for enrichment in COVID-19-positive ImmuneCODE repertoires, removing public or cross-reactive TCRs. Using the MIRA antigens, annotated TCRs were further analysed by specific ORF or by position within an ORF. Breadth was defined as annotated unique rearrangements over total unique productive rearrangements; depth was the summed frequency of those rearrangements. Two-sided Wilcoxon rank-sum tests were applied when comparing TCR breadth between groups. Drawn from immuneACCESS, this table holds only the in-frame rearrangements with V and J called that TCRdb kept. Clones are partly lost; checked studies trace under half to an unresolved V gene and leave the rest unexplained. The V and J calls and the clone size are those of that table, but D and trimming were determined from the DNA. The sample profile shows about 350,000 clones; about 86% of them were found once. About 10% of the sample goes to the ten largest clones.

The meaning of the sample's treatment or condition label: roughly 20 received Ad26.COV2.S at low or high dose, single or two shots; roughly five received placebo; per-sample allocation not given. For vaccine and placebo recipients, repertoires were sequenced using samples collected on day 63 after the first injection. In Cohort 1b, about two dozen adults aged 18-55 years were enrolled at a single site in Boston, USA, between 29 July and 7 August 2020. Ad26.COV2.S was a replication-incompetent adenovirus type 26 vector that expressed a prefusion-stabilized SARS-CoV-2 spike protein derived from the original Wuhan strain. The source is a person between 18 and 59 years old who received the Ad26.COV2.S COVID-19 vaccine or a placebo. Sample: peripheral blood, taken in a trial of Ad26.COV2.S vaccine versus placebo.

The DNA sequence is as follows: TGTGCCAGCAGCTTAGGGGGTAGGACTGAAGCTTTCTTT. It translates to CASSLGGRTEAFF. The rearranged segments are TRBV11-2 and TRBJ1-1; the D gene cannot be named for sure. The germline V gene gives CDR1 as SGHAT and CDR2 as FQNNGV. V gives up 1 base and J gives up 5 bases, and the segment between their germline ends measures 8 bases. The CDR3, cysteine through phenylalanine, is 13 amino acids long. The retained sequence is limited to the CDR3, 39 bases, with the frame set at the first base. The variable domain in full, with residues beyond the CDR3 obtained from the reference TRBV11-2 and TRBJ1-1 genes, is EAGVAQSPRYKIIEKRQSVAFWCNPISGHATLYWYQQILGQGPKLLIQFQNNGVVDDSQLPKDRFSAERLKGVDSTLKIQPAKLEDSAVYLCASSLGGRTEAFFGQGTRLTVV.